The 18 T cell receptor beta chains below all came from one sample that was sequenced in a study of CD8 T cells in Susac syndrome. A quantity of about 0.45 to 1 ug RNA underwent reverse transcription using random hexamers. TCRdb ran MiXCR on the immunoSEQ multiplex PCR reads and lists one entry per CDR3 protein. The sample carries about 200,000 distinct CDR3 sequences, roughly 94% recorded once. The source material was CD4+ T cells from PBMCs. The receptors were sampled from a human donor in good health.

CDR3 coding DNA: TGCGCCAGCAGCTTGGGCCCTGGGGCCAACGTCCTGACTTTC. The encoded protein is CASSLGPGANVLTF. The gene calls are TRBV5-1 and TRBJ2-6; D gene ambiguous. Germline CDR1 is SGHRS and CDR2 is YFSETQ. The CDR3 covers 14 residues. The germline V and J ends were trimmed by 0 bases and 2 bases, with 3 bases remaining between them. Full variable domain (outside the CDR3, taken from reference TRBV5-1 and TRBJ2-6): KAGVTQTPRYLIKTRGQQVTLSCSPISGHRSVSWYQQTPGQGLQFLFEYFSETQRNKGNFPGRFSGRQFSNSRSEMNVSTLELGDSALYLCASSLGPGANVLTFGAGSRLTVL.

This sequence joins TRBV2 and TRBJ2-1; possible D gene TRBD2, 5 bases. Trimming removed 8 bases at V and 10 bases at J, with 12 bases between. This CDR3 is 11 amino acids long. Germline CDR1 and CDR2: SNHLY and FYNNEI. CDR3: CASSPTREQFF. DNA of the CDR3: TGTGCCAGCTCCCCAACTAGGGAGCAGTTCTTC.

The genes are TRBV29-1 and TRBJ2-7; 8 positions match TRBD1. With 6 bases clipped from V and 4 bases from J, the junction kept 2 bases outside the gene matches. There are 11 residues in the CDR3. Germline V gene sequence: CDR1 SQVTM, CDR2 ANQGSEA. The CDR3 bases are TGCAGCGTCAGGACAGGGTACGAGCAGTACTTC. Residues: CSVRTGYEQYF.

This clonotype has just one count. This chain connects TRBV7-2 to TRBJ2-3; D ambiguous. Between the trimmed V and J ends, which lost 0 bases and 6 bases, there was a span of 13 bases. Germline loops: CDR1 SGHTA, CDR2 FQGNSA. The CDR3 has 15 residues. The CDR3 DNA sequence: TGTGCCAGCAGCTTAGCGTTGGGTCTCGCGGATACGCAGTATTTT. It translates to CASSLALGLADTQYF.

V is TRBV29-1 and J is TRBJ1-4, with D possibly TRBD1 on 5 matching bases. From germline, CDR1 is SQVTM and CDR2 ANQGSEA. Deletions cut 4 bases from V and 7 bases from J, with 13 bases between. The CDR3 sequence is 13 residues long. In DNA form, the CDR3 reads TGCAGCGTTGGCAGAGCGGGGGGTGAAAAACTGTTTTTT. Translating it yields CSVGRAGGEKLFF.

This clonotype has a single count. This rearrangement joins TRBV3-1 to TRBJ1-2; D is perhaps TRBD1 (5 bases). V lost 2 bases and J lost 7, with 11 bases in between. This CDR3 has 13 residues. Germline lookup yields CDR1 LGHDT and CDR2 YNNKEL (reference sequence). The CDR3 loop is CASSQLLGGGYTF. In DNA, the CDR3 is TGTGCCAGCAGCCAACTCCTCGGGGGTGGCTACACCTTC.

This chain links TRBV7-9 with TRBJ2-1, with 7 bases aligning to TRBD1. Germline V gene lookup returns CDR1 SEHNR and CDR2 FQNEAQ (reference sequence). The J segment lost 10 bases and the V segment lost 6 bases, leaving 3 bases of the junction unmatched. CDR3 size: 11 residues. CDR3 protein: CASRLQGEQFF. The CDR3 region has the DNA TGTGCCAGCAGACTACAGGGGGAGCAGTTCTTC.

This clonotype has only one observation. The chain employs TRBV15 and TRBJ2-4; no reliable D call. V was pared by 6 bases and J by 3 bases, with 18 bases between. Germline assignment: CDR1 LNHNV and CDR2 YYDKDF (reference sequence). CDR3 length: 16 amino acids. The CDR3 nucleotides are TGTGCCACCAGAGAGAATCCAAGCTACGGCAAAAACATTCAGTACTTC. It is translated as CATRENPSYGKNIQYF.

Notes on this clonotype: Given a much more abundant clone one base away, this may be a read error. The V and J genes are TRBV13 and TRBJ2-3; no reliable D call. Germline-derived CDR1 and CDR2 are PRHDT and FYEKMQ (reference sequence). The CDR3 runs 11 residues. The germline V and J ends were trimmed by 2 bases and 5 bases, with 2 bases remaining between them. The CDR3 loop reads CASSLKDTQYF. In DNA, the CDR3 is TGTGCCAGCAGCTTAAAAGATACGCAGTATTTT.

The J gene is TRBJ2-3, the V gene TRBV11-3; no clear D. CDR1 and CDR2 (germline): SGHNT, YENEEA. V was pared by 5 bases and J by 3 bases, with 9 bases between. The CDR3 length is 13 residues. The CDR3 spells CASSIPSTDTQYF. CDR3 DNA sequence: TGTGCCAGCAGCATTCCGTCGACAGATACGCAGTATTTT.

This chain connects TRBV12-3 or TRBV12-4 to TRBJ2-1, with D possibly TRBD2 on 6 matching bases. This CDR3 comprises 12 residues. Trimming shortened V by 5 bases and J by 13 bases, and 15 bases separated the two germline ends. In DNA, the CDR3 is TGTGCCAGCAGTACTCCGGGACTCGATCAGTTCTTC. It is translated as CASSTPGLDQFF.

The rearrangement uses TRBV9 and TRBJ2-3; D unresolved. The CDR3 is 13 residues long. Germline V lookup: CDR1 SGDLS, CDR2 YYNGEE. The germline V and J ends were trimmed by 4 bases and 2 bases, with 8 bases remaining between them. The CDR3 DNA reads TGTGCCAGCAGCCGAAGCCCCACAGATACGCAGTATTTT. This translates into CASSRSPTDTQYF.

This sequence joins TRBV29-1 and TRBJ1-1; D might be TRBD1 (5 bases). Germline V CDR1 and CDR2: SQVTM, ANQGSEA. V dropped 6 bases and J dropped 4 bases, with 12 bases sitting between them. The CDR3 extends over 12 amino acids. The CDR3 DNA follows: TGCAGCGTCGCAGGGTTCCCCACTGAAGCTTTCTTT. This sequence encodes CSVAGFPTEAFF.

V and J are TRBV20-1 and TRBJ2-5; tentative D call: TRBD2 (6 bases). Germline CDR1 is DFQATT and CDR2 is SNEGSKA (reference sequence). The CDR3 covers 12 residues. Trimming removed 3 bases at V and 4 bases at J, with 9 bases between. CDR3 in amino acids: CSASTGGETQYF. DNA for the CDR3: TGCAGTGCTAGTACCGGGGGAGAGACCCAGTACTTC.

The table lists this clonotype with a few counts. This chain links TRBV11-2 with TRBJ2-1; 10 nucleotides match TRBD2. The CDR3 is made up of 15 amino acids. CDR1 is SGHAT and CDR2 is FQNNGV in the germline V gene. V shed 3 bases and J 3 bases; nucleotides not matched to a gene: 2. The CDR3 DNA sequence: TGTGCCAGCAGCTTCACTAGCGGGGACTACAATGAGCAGTTCTTC. Amino acids: CASSFTSGDYNEQFF. The full variable domain, its missing parts supplied by reference TRBV11-2 and TRBJ2-1, is EAGVAQSPRYKIIEKRQSVAFWCNPISGHATLYWYQQILGQGPKLLIQFQNNGVVDDSQLPKDRFSAERLKGVDSTLKIQPAKLEDSAVYLCASSFTSGDYNEQFFGPGTRLTVL.

The V call is TRBV4-1, the J call TRBJ2-7; D unresolved. CDR3 length: 15 amino acids. Germline CDR1 is MGHRA and CDR2 is YSYEKL. V was cut by 0 bases and J by 2 bases, with 11 bases left in between. CDR3 in amino acids: CASSQDGDPTYEQYV. CDR3 DNA sequence: TGCGCCAGCAGCCAAGATGGAGACCCTACCTACGAGCAGTACGTC.

The rearrangement uses TRBV15 and TRBJ2-1, with 8 positions matching TRBD1. Trimming removed 8 bases from V and 9 bases from J; junction bases left unmatched: 6. CDR1 is LNHNV, CDR2 YYDKDF, per germline (reference sequence). This CDR3 is built from 12 residues. CDR3 in DNA: TGTGCCACCCAGGGGGCAGTGGCTGAGCAGTTCTTC. It translates to CATQGAVAEQFF.

This chain uses TRBV2 with TRBJ2-3; a possible D gene is TRBD2 (5 bases). Germline CDR1 is SNHLY and CDR2 is FYNNEI. The CDR3 loop spans 13 amino acids. The V end was cut by 6 bases, the J end by 5 bases, with 12 bases between. The DNA of the CDR3 is TGTGCCAGCAGGACTACCCTGGTAGATACGCAGTATTTT. It specifies CASRTTLVDTQYF.